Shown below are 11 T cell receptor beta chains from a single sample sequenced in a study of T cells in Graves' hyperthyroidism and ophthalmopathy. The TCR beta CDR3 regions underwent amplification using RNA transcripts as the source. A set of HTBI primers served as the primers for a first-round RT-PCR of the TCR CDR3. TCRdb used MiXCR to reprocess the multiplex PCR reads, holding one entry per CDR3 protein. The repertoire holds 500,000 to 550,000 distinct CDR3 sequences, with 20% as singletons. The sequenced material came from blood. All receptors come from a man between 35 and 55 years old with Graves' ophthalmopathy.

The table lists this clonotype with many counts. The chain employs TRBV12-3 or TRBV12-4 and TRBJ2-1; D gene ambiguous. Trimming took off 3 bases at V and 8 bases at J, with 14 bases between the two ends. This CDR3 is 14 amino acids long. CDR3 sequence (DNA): TGTGCCAGCAGTTTGGGCGGTAGCTGGGATGAGCAGTTCTTC. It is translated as CASSLGGSWDEQFF.

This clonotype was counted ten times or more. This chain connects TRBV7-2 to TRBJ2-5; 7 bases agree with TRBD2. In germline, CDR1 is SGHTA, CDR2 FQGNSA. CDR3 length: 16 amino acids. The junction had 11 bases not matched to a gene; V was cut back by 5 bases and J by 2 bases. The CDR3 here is CASSGQSGGSQETQYF. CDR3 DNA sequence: TGTGCCAGCAGCGGACAATCGGGGGGATCACAAGAGACCCAGTACTTC.

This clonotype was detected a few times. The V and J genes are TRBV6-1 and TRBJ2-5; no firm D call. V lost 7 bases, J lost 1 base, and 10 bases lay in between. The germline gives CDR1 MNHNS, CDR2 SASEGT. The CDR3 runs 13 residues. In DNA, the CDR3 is TGTGCCAGCACCACTGGGCCCCAAGAGACCCAGTACTTC. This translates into CASTTGPQETQYF.

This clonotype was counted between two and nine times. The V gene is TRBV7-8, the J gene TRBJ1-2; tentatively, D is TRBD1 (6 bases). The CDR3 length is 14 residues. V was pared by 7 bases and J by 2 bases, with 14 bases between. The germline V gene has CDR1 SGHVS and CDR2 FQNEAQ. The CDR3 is CASTGAGSNYGYTF. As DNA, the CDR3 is TGTGCCAGCACGGGGGCAGGGTCGAACTATGGCTACACCTTC.

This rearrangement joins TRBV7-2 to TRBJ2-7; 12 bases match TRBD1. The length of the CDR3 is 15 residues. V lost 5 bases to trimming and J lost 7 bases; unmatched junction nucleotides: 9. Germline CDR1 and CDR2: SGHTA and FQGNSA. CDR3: CASSQGQGAFWEQYF. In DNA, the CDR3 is TGTGCCAGCAGCCAGGGACAGGGGGCTTTTTGGGAGCAGTACTTC.

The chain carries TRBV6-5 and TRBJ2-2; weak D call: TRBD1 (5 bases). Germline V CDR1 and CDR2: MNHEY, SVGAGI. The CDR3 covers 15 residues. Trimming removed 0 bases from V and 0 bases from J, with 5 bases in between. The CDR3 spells CASSYSGPNTGELFF. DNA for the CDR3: TGTGCCAGCAGTTACTCGGGGCCGAACACCGGGGAGCTGTTTTTT.

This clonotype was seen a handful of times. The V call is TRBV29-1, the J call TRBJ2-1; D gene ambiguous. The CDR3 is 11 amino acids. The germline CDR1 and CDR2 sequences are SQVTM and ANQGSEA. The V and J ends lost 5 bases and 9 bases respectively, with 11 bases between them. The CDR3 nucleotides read TGCAGCGTTCCCTCCTGGAGTGAGCAGTTCTTC. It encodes CSVPSWSEQFF.

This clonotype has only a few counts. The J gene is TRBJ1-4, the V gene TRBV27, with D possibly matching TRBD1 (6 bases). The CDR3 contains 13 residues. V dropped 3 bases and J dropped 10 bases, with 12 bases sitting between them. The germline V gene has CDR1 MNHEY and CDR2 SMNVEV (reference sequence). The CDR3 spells CASSLEGGGKLFF. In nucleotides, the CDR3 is TGTGCCAGCAGTTTGGAGGGGGGCGGAAAACTGTTTTTT.

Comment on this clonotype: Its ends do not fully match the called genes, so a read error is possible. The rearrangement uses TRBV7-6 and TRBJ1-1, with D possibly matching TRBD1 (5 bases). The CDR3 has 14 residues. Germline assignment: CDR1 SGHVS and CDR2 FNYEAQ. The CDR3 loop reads CTSSLTELNTEAFF. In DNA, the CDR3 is TGTACCAGCAGCTTGACAGAGTTGAACACTGAAGCTTTCTTT. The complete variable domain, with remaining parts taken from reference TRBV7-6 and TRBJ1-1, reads GAGVSQSPRYKVTKRGQDVALRCDPISGHVSLYWYRQALGQGPEFLTYFNYEAQQDKSGLPNDRFSAERPEGSISTLTIQRTEQRDSAMYRCTSSLTELNTEAFFGQGTRLTVV.

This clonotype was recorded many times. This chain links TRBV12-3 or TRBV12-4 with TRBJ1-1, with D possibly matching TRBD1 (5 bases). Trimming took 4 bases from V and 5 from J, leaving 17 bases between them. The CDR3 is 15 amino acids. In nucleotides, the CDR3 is TGTGCCAGCAGTTCAAGCCAGGTTGGGGGGACTGAAGCTTTCTTT. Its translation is CASSSSQVGGTEAFF.

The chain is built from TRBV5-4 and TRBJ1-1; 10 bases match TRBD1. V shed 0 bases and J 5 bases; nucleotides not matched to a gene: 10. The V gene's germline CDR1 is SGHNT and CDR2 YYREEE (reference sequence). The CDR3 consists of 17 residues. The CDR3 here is CASSLGGQGHEGTEAFF. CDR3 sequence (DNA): TGTGCCAGCAGCTTGGGGGGACAGGGGCATGAGGGTACTGAAGCTTTCTTT. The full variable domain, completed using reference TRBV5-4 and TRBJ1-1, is ETGVTQSPTHLIKTRGQQVTLRCSSQSGHNTVSWYQQALGQGPQFIFQYYREEENGRGNFPPRFSGLQFPNYSSELNVNALELDDSALYLCASSLGGQGHEGTEAFFGQGTRLTVV.